The next 15 T cell receptor beta chains were all read from a single sample in a study of shared clonotypes between healthy human individuals. Positively selected for CCR7, the CD45RO-negative cells used as naive CD8 cells excluded terminally differentiated effector memory CD45RA+ cells. TCRdb keeps only in-frame clones here, not all; method: immunoSEQ multiplex PCR. The data show 1.5 million to 2.5 million clones, about 95% seen once. Sequencing was done on a sample of naive CD8+ T cells sorted from blood. The receptors come from a man between 18 and 35 years old in good health.

The chain employs TRBV25-1 and TRBJ2-6, with D maybe TRBD1 (6 bases). CDR1 is MGHDK and CDR2 is SYGVNS in the germline V gene. CDR3 length: 15 amino acids. V lost 2 bases and J 4 bases, leaving 9 bases between the germline ends. In nucleotides, the CDR3 is TGTGCCAGCAGTGAACCAGGGGTCGGGGCCAACGTCCTGACTTTC. It codes for CASSEPGVGANVLTF. The entire variable domain, with the rest obtained from reference TRBV25-1 and TRBJ2-6, is as follows: EADIYQTPRYLVIGTGKKITLECSQTMGHDKMYWYQQDPGMELHLIHYSYGVNSTEKGDLSSESTVSRIRTEHFPLTLESARPSHTSQYLCASSEPGVGANVLTFGAGSRLTVL.

This clone has a single count. The chain combines TRBV5-6 with TRBJ2-1; D could derive from TRBD1 or TRBD2 (5 bases each). The ends were cut back, 4 bases at V and 5 bases at J, with 22 bases in the middle. There are 17 residues in the CDR3. From germline, CDR1 is SGHDT and CDR2 YYEEEE. Here the CDR3 DNA reads TGTGCCAGCAGCACGGGGCCTAATCCTTCGGCGGACAATGAGCAGTTCTTC. Amino acids: CASSTGPNPSADNEQFF.

The chain has TRBV2 and TRBJ2-7; D is possibly TRBD1 (6 bases). Trimming left V 8 bases short and J 3 bases short, with 14 bases between. The germline CDR1 and CDR2 sequences are SNHLY and FYNNEI. CDR3 size: 13 residues. The CDR3 DNA reads as TGTGCCAGCGAACAGGGTTTCCACTACGAGCAGTACTTC. It translates to CASEQGFHYEQYF. The whole variable domain, remainder taken from reference TRBV2 and TRBJ2-7, is EPEVTQTPSHQVTQMGQEVILRCVPISNHLYFYWYRQILGQKVEFLVSFYNNEISEKSEIFDDQFSVERPDGSNFTLKIRSTKLEDSAMYFCASEQGFHYEQYFGPGTRLTVT.

The gene calls are TRBV27 and TRBJ1-1; D is possibly TRBD1 (6 bases). Trimming took 6 bases from V and 8 from J, leaving 10 bases between them. CDR1 is MNHEY, CDR2 SMNVEV, per germline (reference sequence). The CDR3 runs to 11 residues. CDR3 in amino acids: CASRWRGEAFF. In DNA form, the CDR3 reads TGTGCCAGCAGGTGGAGGGGGGAAGCTTTCTTT.

The CDR3 bases are TGTGCCAGCAGTGAACCTCAGGGACAGGGTATTACAGATACGCAGTATTTT. It is translated as CASSEPQGQGITDTQYF. The chain employs TRBV2 and TRBJ2-3; 9 bases are shared with TRBD1. J gave up 3 bases and V 2 bases, and 9 bases lay outside the gene matches. The germline V gene encodes CDR1 SNHLY and CDR2 FYNNEI. The CDR3 consists of 17 residues.

As concerns this clone: The sample has other DNA sequences that encode this CDR3 too. The V and J genes are TRBV5-1 and TRBJ2-1; D is uncertain. The CDR3 is 12 residues long. Germline CDR1 SGHRS, CDR2 YFSETQ. Trimming took 2 bases from V and 7 from J, leaving 7 bases between them. The CDR3 region has the DNA TGCGCCAGCAGCTTCACGTATAATGAGCAGTTCTTC. The encoded protein is CASSFTYNEQFF.

The J gene is TRBJ1-6, the V gene TRBV27, with 8 bases aligning to TRBD1. From germline, CDR1 is MNHEY and CDR2 SMNVEV (reference sequence). The CDR3 runs to 16 residues. V dropped 3 bases and J dropped 9; count of bases not matched to a gene: 10. The CDR3 loop is CASSFEFGQGASPLHF. DNA for the CDR3: TGTGCCAGCAGTTTTGAGTTCGGACAGGGAGCTTCACCCCTCCACTTT.

Note on this clone: The identical CDR3 is also encoded by other nucleotide sequences in the sample. The chain carries TRBV11-2 and TRBJ2-2; the D is unclear. Germline V gives CDR1 SGHAT, CDR2 FQNNGV. V shed 1 base and J shed 4 bases, with 4 bases lying between them. This CDR3 is built from 13 residues. DNA of the CDR3: TGTGCCAGCAGCTTAGCATCCACCGGGGAGCTGTTTTTT. Translation gives CASSLASTGELFF.

This chain links TRBV30 with TRBJ2-2, with D perhaps matching TRBD1 or TRBD2 (5 bases each). Germline CDR1 reads GTSNPN; CDR2 reads SVGIG (reference sequence). CDR3 length equals 13 residues. The V end was cut by 5 bases, the J end by 4 bases, with 11 bases between. CDR3 sequence reads: CAWDGTVTGELFF. The CDR3 coding sequence is TGTGCCTGGGACGGGACCGTCACCGGGGAGCTGTTTTTT.

V and J are TRBV13 and TRBJ2-1; 9 nucleotides agree with TRBD2. This CDR3 region has 18 residues. Germline trimming cut 5 bases from V and 5 bases from J; bases unmatched to any gene: 16. CDR1 and CDR2 (germline): PRHDT, FYEKMQ (reference sequence). The CDR3 DNA reads as TGTGCCAGCAGCGTAGAGGGACTAGCAGACCCCGCCCACAATGAGCAGTTCTTC. Its protein product is CASSVEGLADPAHNEQFF.

The chain recombines TRBV5-1 with TRBJ2-7, with a weak D call TRBD1 (6 bases). Trimming removed 4 bases at V and 3 bases at J, with 11 bases between. Germline V gene lookup returns CDR1 SGHRS and CDR2 YFSETQ. The CDR3 spans 13 residues. CDR3: CASSLRDNYEQYF. The DNA for the CDR3 is TGCGCCAGCAGCCTCCGGGACAACTACGAGCAGTACTTC.

The chain has TRBV9 and TRBJ1-2, with D maybe TRBD1 (5 bases). V was cut by 0 bases and J by 2 bases, with 17 bases left in between. Germline V gene lookup returns CDR1 SGDLS and CDR2 YYNGEE. CDR3 length equals 17 residues. The CDR3 DNA reads TGTGCCAGCAGCGTAGTTAACGCGGGGCAGCTGAACTATGGCTACACCTTC. Protein product: CASSVVNAGQLNYGYTF.

The chain uses TRBV6-1 and TRBJ2-7; 7 bases are shared with TRBD1. Losses at the gene ends were 6 bases for V and 5 bases for J; bases not matched to a gene: 4. The CDR3 totals 12 residues. Germline V CDR1 and CDR2: MNHNS, SASEGT. CDR3 amino acids: CASRDDRDEQYF. CDR3 DNA: TGTGCCAGCAGAGATGACAGGGACGAGCAGTACTTC.

In this sample, this clone turned up once. V and J are TRBV2 and TRBJ2-7; D is ambiguous. V shed 7 bases and J shed 6 bases, with 10 bases lying between them. Germline V gene sequence: CDR1 SNHLY, CDR2 FYNNEI. The length of the CDR3 is 11 residues. The CDR3 reads CASTISTEQYF. The CDR3 DNA sequence: TGTGCCAGCACCATATCAACCGAGCAGTACTTC. Filled out from reference TRBV2 and TRBJ2-7, the complete variable domain reads EPEVTQTPSHQVTQMGQEVILRCVPISNHLYFYWYRQILGQKVEFLVSFYNNEISEKSEIFDDQFSVERPDGSNFTLKIRSTKLEDSAMYFCASTISTEQYFGPGTRLTVT.

The chain recombines TRBV27 with TRBJ2-6; the D call may be TRBD1 or TRBD2 (6 bases each). The CDR3 is 14 amino acids. Germline loops: CDR1 MNHEY, CDR2 SMNVEV (reference sequence). Trimming stripped 6 bases from V and 1 base from J, with 7 bases between. CDR3 in amino acids: CASRGGSGANVLTF. CDR3 nucleotide sequence: TGTGCCAGCAGAGGGGGGTCTGGGGCCAACGTCCTGACTTTC.